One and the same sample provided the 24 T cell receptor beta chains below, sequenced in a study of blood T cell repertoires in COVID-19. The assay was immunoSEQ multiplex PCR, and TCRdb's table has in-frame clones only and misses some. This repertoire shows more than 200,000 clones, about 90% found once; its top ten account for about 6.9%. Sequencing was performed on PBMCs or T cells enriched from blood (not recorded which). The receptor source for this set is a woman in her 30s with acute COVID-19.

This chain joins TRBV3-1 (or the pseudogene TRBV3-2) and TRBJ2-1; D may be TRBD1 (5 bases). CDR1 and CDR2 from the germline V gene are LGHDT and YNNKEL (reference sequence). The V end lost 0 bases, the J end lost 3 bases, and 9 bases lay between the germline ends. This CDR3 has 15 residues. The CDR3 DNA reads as TGTGCCAGCAGCCAAGATTTCCAGGGCTACAATGAGCAGTTCTTC. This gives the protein CASSQDFQGYNEQFF.

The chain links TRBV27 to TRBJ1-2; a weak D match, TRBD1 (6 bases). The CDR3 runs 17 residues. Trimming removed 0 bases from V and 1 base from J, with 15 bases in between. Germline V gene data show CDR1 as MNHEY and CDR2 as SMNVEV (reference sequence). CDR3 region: CASSLSPGDASNYGYTF. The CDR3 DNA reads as TGTGCCAGCAGTTTATCCCCAGGGGACGCCAGTAACTATGGCTACACCTTC.

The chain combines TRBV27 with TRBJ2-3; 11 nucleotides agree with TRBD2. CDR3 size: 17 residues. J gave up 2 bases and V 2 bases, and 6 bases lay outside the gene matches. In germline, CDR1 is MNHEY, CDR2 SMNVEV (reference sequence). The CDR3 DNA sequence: TGTGCCAGCAGTTTACTTGGACTAGCGGGTTACACAGATACGCAGTATTTT. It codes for CASSLLGLAGYTDTQYF.

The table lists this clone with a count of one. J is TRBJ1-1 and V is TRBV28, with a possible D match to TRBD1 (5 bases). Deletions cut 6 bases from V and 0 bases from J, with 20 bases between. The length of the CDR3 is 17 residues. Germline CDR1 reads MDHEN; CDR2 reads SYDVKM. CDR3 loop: CASSLLDGTLMNTEAFF. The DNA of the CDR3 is TGTGCCAGCAGCCTATTGGACGGGACTTTGATGAACACTGAAGCTTTCTTT. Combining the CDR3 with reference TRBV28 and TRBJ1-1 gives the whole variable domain DVKVTQSSRYLVKRTGEKVFLECVQDMDHENMFWYRQDPGLGLRLIYFSYDVKMKEKGDIPEGYSVSREKKERFSLILESASTNQTSMYLCASSLLDGTLMNTEAFFGQGTRLTVV.

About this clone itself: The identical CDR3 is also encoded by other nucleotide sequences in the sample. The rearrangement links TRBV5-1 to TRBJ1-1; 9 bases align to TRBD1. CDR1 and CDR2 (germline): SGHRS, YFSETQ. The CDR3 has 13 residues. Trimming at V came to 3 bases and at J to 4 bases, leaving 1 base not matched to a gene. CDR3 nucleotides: TGCGCCAGCAGCTCGGGACAGGGCACTGAAGCTTTCTTT. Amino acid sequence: CASSSGQGTEAFF.

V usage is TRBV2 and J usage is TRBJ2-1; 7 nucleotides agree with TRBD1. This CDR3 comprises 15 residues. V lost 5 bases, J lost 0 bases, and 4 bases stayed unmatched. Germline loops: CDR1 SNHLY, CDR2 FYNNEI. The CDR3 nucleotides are TGTGCCAGCAGTCCCGGGACAGCCTCCTACAATGAGCAGTTCTTC. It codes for CASSPGTASYNEQFF.

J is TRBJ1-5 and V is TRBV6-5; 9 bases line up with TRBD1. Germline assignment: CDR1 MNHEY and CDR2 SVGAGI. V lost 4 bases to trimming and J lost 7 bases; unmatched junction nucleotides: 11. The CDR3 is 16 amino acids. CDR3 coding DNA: TGTGCCAGCAGTTCCTCCGGGACAGGGCTACAGCAGCCCCAGCATTTT. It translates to CASSSSGTGLQQPQHF.

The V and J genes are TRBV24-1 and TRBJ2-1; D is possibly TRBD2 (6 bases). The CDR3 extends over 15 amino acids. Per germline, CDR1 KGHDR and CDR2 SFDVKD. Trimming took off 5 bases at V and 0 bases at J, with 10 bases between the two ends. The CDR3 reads CATSGGGSSYNEQFF. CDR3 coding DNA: TGTGCCACCAGTGGAGGAGGGAGCTCCTACAATGAGCAGTTCTTC.

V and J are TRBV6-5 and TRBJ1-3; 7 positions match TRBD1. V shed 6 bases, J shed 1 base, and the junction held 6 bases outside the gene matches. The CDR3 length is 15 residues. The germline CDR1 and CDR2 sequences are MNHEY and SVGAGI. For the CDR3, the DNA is TGTGCCAGCAGGCAGGGGGGTACTTCTGGAAACACCATATATTTT. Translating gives CASRQGGTSGNTIYF.

The chain's CDR3 is CARRGGPGGTSNEQFF. The CDR3 DNA is TGTGCCAGAAGGGGCGGGCCGGGGGGTACATCCAATGAGCAGTTCTTC. The J gene is TRBJ2-1, the V gene TRBV5-3; 7 bases agree with TRBD2. TRBV5-3 is marked as an open reading frame, function uncertain. V shed 5 bases, J shed 6 bases, and the junction held 14 bases outside the gene matches. The CDR3 contains 16 residues.

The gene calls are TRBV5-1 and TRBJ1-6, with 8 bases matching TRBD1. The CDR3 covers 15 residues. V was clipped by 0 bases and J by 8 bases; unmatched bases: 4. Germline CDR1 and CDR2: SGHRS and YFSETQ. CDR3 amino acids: CASSLGQGKDSPLHF. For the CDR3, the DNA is TGCGCCAGCAGCTTGGGACAGGGGAAAGATTCACCCCTCCACTTT.

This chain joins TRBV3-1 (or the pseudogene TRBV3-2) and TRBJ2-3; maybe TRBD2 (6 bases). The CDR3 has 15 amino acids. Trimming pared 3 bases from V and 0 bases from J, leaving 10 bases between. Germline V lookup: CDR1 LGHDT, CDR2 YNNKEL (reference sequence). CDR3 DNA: TGTGCCAGCAGCCAGGACGGGACTAGCACAGATACGCAGTATTTT. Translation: CASSQDGTSTDTQYF.

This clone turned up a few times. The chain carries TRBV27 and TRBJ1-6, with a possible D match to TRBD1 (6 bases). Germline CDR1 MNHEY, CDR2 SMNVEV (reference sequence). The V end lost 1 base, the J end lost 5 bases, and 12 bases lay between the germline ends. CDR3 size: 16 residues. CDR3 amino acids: CASSLFGAGDNSPLHF. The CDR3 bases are TGTGCCAGCAGTTTATTTGGGGCAGGGGATAATTCACCCCTCCACTTT.

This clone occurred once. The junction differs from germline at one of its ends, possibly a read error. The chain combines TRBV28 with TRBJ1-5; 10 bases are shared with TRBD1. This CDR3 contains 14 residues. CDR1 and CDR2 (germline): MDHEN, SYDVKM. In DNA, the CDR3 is TGTGCCAGCGGCTCCCCGGGACAGGGGCGGCCCGGGTATTTT. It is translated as CASGSPGQGRPGYF.

The CDR3 here is CASSLYRSSYNEQFF. The CDR3 DNA reads TGTGCCAGCAGCTTATACAGGAGCTCCTACAATGAGCAGTTCTTC. The J gene is TRBJ2-1, the V gene TRBV5-5; TRBD1 is a possible D gene (5 bases). Per germline, CDR1 SGHKS and CDR2 YYEKEE (reference sequence). Trimming cost V 2 bases and J 0 bases, with 9 bases left between them. This CDR3 region has 15 residues.

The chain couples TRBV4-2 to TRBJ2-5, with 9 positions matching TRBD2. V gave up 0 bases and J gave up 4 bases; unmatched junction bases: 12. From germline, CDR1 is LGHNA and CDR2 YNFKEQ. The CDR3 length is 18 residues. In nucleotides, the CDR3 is TGTGCCAGCAGCCAAGACTACAGTAGCGGGGGTAACGTAGAGACCCAGTACTTC. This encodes CASSQDYSSGGNVETQYF.

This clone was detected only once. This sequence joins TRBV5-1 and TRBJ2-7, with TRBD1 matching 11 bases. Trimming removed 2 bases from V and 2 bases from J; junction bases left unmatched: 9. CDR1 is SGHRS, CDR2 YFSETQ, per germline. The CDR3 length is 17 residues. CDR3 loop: CASSFGTGGAWTYEQYF. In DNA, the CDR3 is TGCGCCAGCAGCTTCGGGACAGGGGGAGCGTGGACCTACGAGCAGTACTTC.

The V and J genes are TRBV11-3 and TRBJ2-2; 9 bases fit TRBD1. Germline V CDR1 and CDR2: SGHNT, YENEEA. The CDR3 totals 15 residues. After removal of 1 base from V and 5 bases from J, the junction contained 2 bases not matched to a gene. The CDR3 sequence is CASSLGTGDTGELFF. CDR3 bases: TGTGCCAGCAGCTTAGGGACAGGGGATACCGGGGAGCTGTTTTTT.

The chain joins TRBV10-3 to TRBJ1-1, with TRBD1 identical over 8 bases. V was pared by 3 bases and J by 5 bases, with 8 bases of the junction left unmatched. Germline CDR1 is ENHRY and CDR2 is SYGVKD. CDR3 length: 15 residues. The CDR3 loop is CAISERDRGETEAFF. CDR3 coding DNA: TGTGCCATCAGTGAACGCGACAGGGGCGAAACTGAAGCTTTCTTT.

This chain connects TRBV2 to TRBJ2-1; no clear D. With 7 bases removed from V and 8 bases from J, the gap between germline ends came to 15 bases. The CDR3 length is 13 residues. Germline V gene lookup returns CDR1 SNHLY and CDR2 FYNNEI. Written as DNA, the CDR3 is TGTGCCAGCACCTCCCGGAGTGGCTATGAGCAGTTCTTC. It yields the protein CASTSRSGYEQFF.

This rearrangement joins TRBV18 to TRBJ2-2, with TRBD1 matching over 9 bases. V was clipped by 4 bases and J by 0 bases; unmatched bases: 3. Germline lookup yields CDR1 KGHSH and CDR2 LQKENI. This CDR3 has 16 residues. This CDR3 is CASSHGTGTNTGELFF. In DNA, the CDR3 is TGTGCCAGCTCACATGGGACAGGGACGAACACCGGGGAGCTGTTTTTT.

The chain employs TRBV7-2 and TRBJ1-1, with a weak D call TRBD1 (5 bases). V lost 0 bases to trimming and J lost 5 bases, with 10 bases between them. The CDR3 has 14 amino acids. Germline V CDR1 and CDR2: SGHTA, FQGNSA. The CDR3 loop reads CASSLAAGRTEAFF. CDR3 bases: TGTGCCAGCAGCTTAGCGGCAGGGAGGACTGAAGCTTTCTTT.

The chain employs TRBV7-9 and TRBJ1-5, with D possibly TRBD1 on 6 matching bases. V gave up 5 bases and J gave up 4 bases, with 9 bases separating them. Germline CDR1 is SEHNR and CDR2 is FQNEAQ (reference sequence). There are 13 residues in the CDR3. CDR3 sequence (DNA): TGTGCCAGCAGCCCCCAGGGGAATCAGCCCCAGCATTTT. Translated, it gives CASSPQGNQPQHF.

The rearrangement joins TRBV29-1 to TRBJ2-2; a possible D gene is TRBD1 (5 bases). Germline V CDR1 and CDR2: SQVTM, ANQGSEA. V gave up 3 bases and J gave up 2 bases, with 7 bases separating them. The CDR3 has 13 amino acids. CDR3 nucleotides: TGCAGCGTTGACGGACAAAACACCGGGGAGCTGTTTTTT. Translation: CSVDGQNTGELFF.